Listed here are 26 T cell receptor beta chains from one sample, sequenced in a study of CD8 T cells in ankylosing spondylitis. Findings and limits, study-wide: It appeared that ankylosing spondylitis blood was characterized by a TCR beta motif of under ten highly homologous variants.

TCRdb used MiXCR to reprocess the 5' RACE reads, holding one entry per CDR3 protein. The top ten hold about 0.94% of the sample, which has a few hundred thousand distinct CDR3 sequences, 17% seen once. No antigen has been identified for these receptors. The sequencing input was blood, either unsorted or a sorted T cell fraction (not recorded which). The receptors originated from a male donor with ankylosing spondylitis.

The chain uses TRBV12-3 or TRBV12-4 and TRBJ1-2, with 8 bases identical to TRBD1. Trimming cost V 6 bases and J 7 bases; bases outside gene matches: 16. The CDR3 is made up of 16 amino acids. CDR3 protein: CASSYRPGGAGPGYTF. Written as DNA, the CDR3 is TGTGCCAGCAGCTATCGGCCAGGGGGCGCCGGGCCTGGCTACACCTTC.

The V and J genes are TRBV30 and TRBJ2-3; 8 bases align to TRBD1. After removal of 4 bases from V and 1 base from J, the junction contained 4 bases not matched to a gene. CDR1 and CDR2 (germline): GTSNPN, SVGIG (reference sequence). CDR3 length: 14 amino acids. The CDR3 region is CAWTDRGGTDTQYF. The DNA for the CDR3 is TGTGCCTGGACCGACAGGGGTGGCACAGATACGCAGTATTTT.

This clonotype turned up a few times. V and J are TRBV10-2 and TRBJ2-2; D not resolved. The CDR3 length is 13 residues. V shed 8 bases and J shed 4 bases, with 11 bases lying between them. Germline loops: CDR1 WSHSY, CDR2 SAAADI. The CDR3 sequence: CASLPDITGELFF. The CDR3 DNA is TGCGCCAGCCTTCCCGATATCACCGGGGAGCTGTTTTTT.

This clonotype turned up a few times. The CDR3 here is CASIGRGSTEAFF. As DNA, the CDR3 is TGTGCCAGCATTGGGCGAGGGAGCACTGAAGCTTTCTTT. The chain combines TRBV2 with TRBJ1-1; the D is unclear. V was cut by 7 bases and J by 4 bases, with 13 bases left in between. Germline-derived CDR1 and CDR2 are SNHLY and FYNNEI. This CDR3 region has 13 residues.

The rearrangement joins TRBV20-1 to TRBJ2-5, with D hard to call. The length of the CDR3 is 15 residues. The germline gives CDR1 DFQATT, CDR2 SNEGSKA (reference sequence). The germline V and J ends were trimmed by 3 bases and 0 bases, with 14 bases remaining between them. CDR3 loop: CSARKNGLHQETQYF. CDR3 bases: TGCAGTGCTAGGAAAAACGGGCTCCACCAAGAGACCCAGTACTTC.

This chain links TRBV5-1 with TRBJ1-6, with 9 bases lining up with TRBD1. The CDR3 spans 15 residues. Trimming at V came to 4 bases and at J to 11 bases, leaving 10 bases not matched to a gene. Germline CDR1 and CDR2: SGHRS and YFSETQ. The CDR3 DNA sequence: TGCGCCAGCAGCACGGGGGACAGGGCTTGGACACCCCTCCACTTT. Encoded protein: CASSTGDRAWTPLHF. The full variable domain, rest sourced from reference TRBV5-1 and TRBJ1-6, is KAGVTQTPRYLIKTRGQQVTLSCSPISGHRSVSWYQQTPGQGLQFLFEYFSETQRNKGNFPGRFSGRQFSNSRSEMNVSTLELGDSALYLCASSTGDRAWTPLHFGNGTRLTVT.

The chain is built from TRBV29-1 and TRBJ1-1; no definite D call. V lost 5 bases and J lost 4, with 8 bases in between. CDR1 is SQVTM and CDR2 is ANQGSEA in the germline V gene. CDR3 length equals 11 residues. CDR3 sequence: CSVLWGTEAFF. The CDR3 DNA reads TGCAGCGTTCTTTGGGGCACTGAAGCTTTCTTT.

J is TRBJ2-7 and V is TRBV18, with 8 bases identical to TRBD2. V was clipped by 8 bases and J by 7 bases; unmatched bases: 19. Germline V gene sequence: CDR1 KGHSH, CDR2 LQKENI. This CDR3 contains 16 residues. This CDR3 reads CASHDPIAGRTGEQYF. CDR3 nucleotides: TGTGCCAGCCACGACCCGATAGCGGGAAGAACTGGGGAGCAGTACTTC.

This CDR3 reads CASSRPFGPGETQYF. In nucleotides, the CDR3 is TGTGCCAGCAGTCGTCCTTTCGGGCCGGGAGAGACCCAGTACTTC. The chain combines TRBV7-9 with TRBJ2-5, with unresolved D. The CDR3 is 15 residues long. Per germline, CDR1 SEHNR and CDR2 FQNEAQ (reference sequence). V was pared by 6 bases and J by 4 bases, with 18 bases between.

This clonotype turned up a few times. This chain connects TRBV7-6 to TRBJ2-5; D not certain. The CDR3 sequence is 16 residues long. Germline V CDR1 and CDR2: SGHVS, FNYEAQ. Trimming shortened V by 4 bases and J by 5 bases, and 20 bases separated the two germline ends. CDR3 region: CASSSHPNLGEETQYF. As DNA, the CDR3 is TGTGCCAGCAGCTCCCACCCCAACTTAGGTGAGGAGACCCAGTACTTC.

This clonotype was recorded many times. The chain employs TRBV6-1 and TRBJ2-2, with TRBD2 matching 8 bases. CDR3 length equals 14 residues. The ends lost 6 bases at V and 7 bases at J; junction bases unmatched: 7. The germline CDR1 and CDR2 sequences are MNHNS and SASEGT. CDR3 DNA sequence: TGTGCCAGCAGACTGGGACTAGTCCTCGGGGAGCTGTTTTTT. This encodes CASRLGLVLGELFF.

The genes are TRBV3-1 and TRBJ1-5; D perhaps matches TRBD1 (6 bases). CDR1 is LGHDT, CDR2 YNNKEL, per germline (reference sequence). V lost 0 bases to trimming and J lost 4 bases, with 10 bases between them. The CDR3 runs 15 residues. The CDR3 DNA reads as TGTGCCAGCAGCCAAGATACAGGGCCAAATCAGCCCCAGCATTTT. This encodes CASSQDTGPNQPQHF.

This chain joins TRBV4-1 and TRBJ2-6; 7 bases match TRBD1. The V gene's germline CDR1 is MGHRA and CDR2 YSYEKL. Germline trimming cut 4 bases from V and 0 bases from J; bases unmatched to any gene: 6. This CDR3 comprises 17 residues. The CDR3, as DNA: TGCGCCAGCAGCCCGACGGGACAGAACTCTGGGGCCAACGTCCTGACTTTC. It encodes CASSPTGQNSGANVLTF.

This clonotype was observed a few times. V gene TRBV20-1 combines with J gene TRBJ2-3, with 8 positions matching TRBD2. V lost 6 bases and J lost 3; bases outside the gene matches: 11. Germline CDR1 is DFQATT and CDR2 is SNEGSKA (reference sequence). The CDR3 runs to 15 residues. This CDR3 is CSAKTSGEGTDTQYF. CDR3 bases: TGCAGTGCCAAAACTAGCGGCGAAGGGACAGATACGCAGTATTTT.

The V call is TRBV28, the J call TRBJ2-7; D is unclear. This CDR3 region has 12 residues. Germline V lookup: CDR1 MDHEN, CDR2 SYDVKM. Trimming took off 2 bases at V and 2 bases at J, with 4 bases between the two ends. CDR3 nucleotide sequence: TGTGCCAGCAGTTTAGCACCCTACGAGCAGTACTTC. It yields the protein CASSLAPYEQYF.

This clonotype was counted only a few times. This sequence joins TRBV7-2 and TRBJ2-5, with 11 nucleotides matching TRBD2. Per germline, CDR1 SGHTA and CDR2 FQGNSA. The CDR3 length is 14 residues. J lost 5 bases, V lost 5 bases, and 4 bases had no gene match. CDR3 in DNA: TGTGCCAGCAGCCGCCGACTAGCGGGGGAGACCCAGTACTTC. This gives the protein CASSRRLAGETQYF. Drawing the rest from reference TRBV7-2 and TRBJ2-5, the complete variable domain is GAGVSQSPSNKVTEKGKDVELRCDPISGHTALYWYRQSLGQGLEFLIYFQGNSAPDKSGLPSDRFSAERTGGSVSTLTIQRTQQEDSAVYLCASSRRLAGETQYFGPGTRLLVL.

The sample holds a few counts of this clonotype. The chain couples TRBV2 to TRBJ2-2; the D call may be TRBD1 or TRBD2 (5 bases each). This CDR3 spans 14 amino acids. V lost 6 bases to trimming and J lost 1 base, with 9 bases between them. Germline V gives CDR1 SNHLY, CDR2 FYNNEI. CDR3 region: CASRGTWNTGELFF. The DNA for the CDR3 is TGTGCCAGCAGGGGGACGTGGAACACCGGGGAGCTGTTTTTT.

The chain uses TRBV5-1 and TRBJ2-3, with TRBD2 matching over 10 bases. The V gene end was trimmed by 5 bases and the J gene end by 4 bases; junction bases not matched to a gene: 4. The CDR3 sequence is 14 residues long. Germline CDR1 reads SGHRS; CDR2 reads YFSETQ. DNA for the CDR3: TGCGCCAGCAGGGAGCGGGAGGGTGCAGATACGCAGTATTTT. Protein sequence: CASREREGADTQYF.

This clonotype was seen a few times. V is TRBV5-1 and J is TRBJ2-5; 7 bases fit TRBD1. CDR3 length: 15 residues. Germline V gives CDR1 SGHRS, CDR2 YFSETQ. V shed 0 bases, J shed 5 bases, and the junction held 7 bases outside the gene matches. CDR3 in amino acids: CASSLATGVVETQYF. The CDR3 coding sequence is TGCGCCAGCAGCTTGGCTACAGGGGTTGTGGAGACCCAGTACTTC.

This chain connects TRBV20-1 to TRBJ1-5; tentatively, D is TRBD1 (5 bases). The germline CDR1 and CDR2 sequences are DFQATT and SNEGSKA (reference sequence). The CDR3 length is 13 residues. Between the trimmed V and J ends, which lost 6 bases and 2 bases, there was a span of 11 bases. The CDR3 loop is CSAGRVGNQPQHF. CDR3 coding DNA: TGCAGTGCAGGCAGGGTGGGCAATCAGCCCCAGCATTTT.

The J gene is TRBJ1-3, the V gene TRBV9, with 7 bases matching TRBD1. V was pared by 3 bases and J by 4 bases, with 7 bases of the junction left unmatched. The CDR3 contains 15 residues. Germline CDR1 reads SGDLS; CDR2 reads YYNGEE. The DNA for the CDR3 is TGTGCCAGCAGCGACGACAGGGTGGGAGGAAACACCATATATTTT. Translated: CASSDDRVGGNTIYF. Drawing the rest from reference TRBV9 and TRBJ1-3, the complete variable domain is DSGVTQTPKHLITATGQRVTLRCSPRSGDLSVYWYQQSLDQGLQFLIQYYNGEERAKGNILERFSAQQFPDLHSELNLSSLELGDSALYFCASSDDRVGGNTIYFGEGSWLTVV.

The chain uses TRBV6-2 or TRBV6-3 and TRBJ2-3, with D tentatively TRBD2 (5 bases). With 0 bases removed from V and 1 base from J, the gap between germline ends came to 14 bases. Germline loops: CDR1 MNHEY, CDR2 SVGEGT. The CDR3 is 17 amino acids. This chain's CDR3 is CASSYSSRARGTDTQYF. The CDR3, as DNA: TGTGCCAGCAGTTACTCGAGTCGGGCGAGGGGCACAGATACGCAGTATTTT.

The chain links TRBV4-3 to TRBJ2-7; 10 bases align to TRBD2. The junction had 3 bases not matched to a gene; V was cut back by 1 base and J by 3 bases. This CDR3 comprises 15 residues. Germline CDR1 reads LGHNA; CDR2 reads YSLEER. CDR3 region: CASSQGRTSGYEQYF. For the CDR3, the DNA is TGCGCCAGCAGCCAAGGTAGGACTAGCGGCTACGAGCAGTACTTC.

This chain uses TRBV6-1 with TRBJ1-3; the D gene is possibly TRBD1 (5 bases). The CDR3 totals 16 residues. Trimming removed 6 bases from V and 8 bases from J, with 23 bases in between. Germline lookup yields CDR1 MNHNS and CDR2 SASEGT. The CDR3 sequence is CASSPSGGTSPYTIYF. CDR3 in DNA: TGTGCCAGCAGCCCCTCGGGTGGGACGAGCCCGTACACCATATATTTT.

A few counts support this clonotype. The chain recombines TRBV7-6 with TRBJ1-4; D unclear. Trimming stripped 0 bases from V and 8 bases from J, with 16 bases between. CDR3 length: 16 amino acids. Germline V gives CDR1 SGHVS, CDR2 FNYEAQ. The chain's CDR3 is CASSLASSGSREKLFF. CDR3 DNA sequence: TGTGCCAGCAGCTTAGCGTCATCAGGAAGTCGCGAAAAACTGTTTTTT.

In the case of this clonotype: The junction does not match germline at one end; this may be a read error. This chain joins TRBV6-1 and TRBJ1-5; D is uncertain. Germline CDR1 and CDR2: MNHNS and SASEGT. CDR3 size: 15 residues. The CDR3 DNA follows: TGTGCCAGCAGTGATAATGGGAGAAGCAATCGGCCCCAGCATTTT. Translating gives CASSDNGRSNRPQHF.